Below are 22 T cell receptor beta chains sequenced from a single sample in a study of T cell repertoires in ileal Crohn's disease. TCRdb's copy holds only in-frame clones and misses some; the assay was immunoSEQ multiplex PCR. The sample records fewer than 2,500 clones, less than 95% being singletons. Sequencing was performed on ileal tissue. These receptors were obtained from an adult with Crohn's disease.

This chain connects TRBV4-1 to TRBJ2-3; possibly TRBD1 for D (6 bases). The CDR3 has 15 residues. Trimming pared 0 bases from V and 3 bases from J, leaving 10 bases between. Germline V gene sequence: CDR1 MGHRA, CDR2 YSYEKL. The CDR3 bases are TGCGCCAGCAGCCAAGATCAGGGGCGGACAGATACGCAGTATTTT. Translating gives CASSQDQGRTDTQYF.

This clone was seen a single time. V and J are TRBV4-1 and TRBJ2-5; 8 positions agree with TRBD1. J gave up 2 bases and V 1 base, and 6 bases lay outside the gene matches. Germline-derived CDR1 and CDR2 are MGHRA and YSYEKL. The CDR3 runs 16 residues. CDR3 sequence reads: CASSQGRGDRQETQYF. The CDR3 coding sequence is TGCGCCAGCAGCCAAGGAAGAGGGGACAGGCAAGAGACCCAGTACTTC.

This clone appeared a single time. This chain connects TRBV27 to TRBJ2-7; D is uncertain. In germline, CDR1 is MNHEY, CDR2 SMNVEV (reference sequence). The CDR3 is 13 residues long. V gave up 2 bases and J gave up 3 bases, with 8 bases separating them. CDR3 coding DNA: TGTGCCAGCAGTTTAGCATCCGGCTACGAGCAGTACTTC. Translation gives CASSLASGYEQYF.

The CDR3 bases are TGTGCCAGCAGTTTCCACCAGGGGTCTGGGGCCAACGTCCTGACTTTC. Protein: CASSFHQGSGANVLTF. The gene calls are TRBV28 and TRBJ2-6; D is perhaps TRBD1 (6 bases). V lost 3 bases and J lost 1, with 10 bases in between. Looked up from germline, CDR1 is MDHEN and CDR2 is SYDVKM. This CDR3 contains 16 residues. Full variable domain (outside the CDR3, taken from reference TRBV28 and TRBJ2-6): DVKVTQSSRYLVKRTGEKVFLECVQDMDHENMFWYRQDPGLGLRLIYFSYDVKMKEKGDIPEGYSVSREKKERFSLILESASTNQTSMYLCASSFHQGSGANVLTFGAGSRLTVL.

J is TRBJ2-5 and V is TRBV7-9; 7 bases are shared with TRBD2. This CDR3 spans 14 amino acids. Germline V CDR1 and CDR2: SEHNR, FQNEAQ (reference sequence). The J segment lost 5 bases and the V segment lost 1 base, leaving 4 bases of the junction unmatched. This CDR3 reads CASSLEAGRETQYF. As DNA, the CDR3 is TGTGCCAGCAGCTTAGAAGCGGGGAGGGAGACCCAGTACTTC.

This chain uses TRBV5-1 with TRBJ2-5, with D possibly matching TRBD1 (5 bases). Germline V gives CDR1 SGHRS, CDR2 YFSETQ. Trimming took off 0 bases at V and 2 bases at J, with 11 bases between the two ends. The CDR3 is 15 amino acids. The DNA of the CDR3 is TGCGCCAGCAGCTTGGCAGGGCCCTATCAAGAGACCCAGTACTTC. Amino acids: CASSLAGPYQETQYF.

This clone was seen only once. The gene calls are TRBV6-5 and TRBJ2-1; D not certain. There are 15 residues in the CDR3. Germline V gene data show CDR1 as MNHEY and CDR2 as SVGAGI. Trimming removed 6 bases from V and 3 bases from J, with 15 bases in between. This chain's CDR3 is CASSRHESLYNEQFF. As DNA, the CDR3 is TGTGCCAGCAGCCGCCACGAGAGCCTCTACAATGAGCAGTTCTTC.

This clone has only one observation. J is TRBJ1-1 and V is TRBV7-2; possible D gene TRBD1, 5 bases. V lost 5 bases and J lost 0, with 13 bases in between. The CDR3 is 15 residues long. The germline gives CDR1 SGHTA, CDR2 FQGNSA. The CDR3 nucleotides read TGTGCCAGCAGCCGTGGGGCTCCTTTGAACACTGAAGCTTTCTTT. The encoded protein is CASSRGAPLNTEAFF.

J is TRBJ2-7 and V is TRBV18; 7 nucleotides agree with TRBD1. Losses at the gene ends were 6 bases for V and 2 bases for J; bases not matched to a gene: 10. This CDR3 is 15 amino acids long. Germline assignment: CDR1 KGHSH and CDR2 LQKENI. CDR3 residues: CASSRATGDPYEQYF. The CDR3, as DNA: TGTGCCAGCTCCCGTGCAACAGGGGACCCCTACGAGCAGTACTTC.

This chain connects TRBV2 to TRBJ1-2; TRBD1 agrees at 7 bases. The germline V gene encodes CDR1 SNHLY and CDR2 FYNNEI. The CDR3 totals 15 residues. V was clipped by 10 bases and J by 8 bases; unmatched bases: 19. Here the CDR3 DNA reads TGTGCCACCCGGGGAGGAGGGGGCCCAGCGGCCGGCTACACCTTC. Protein product: CATRGGGGPAAGYTF.

J is TRBJ2-1 and V is TRBV28, with 8 bases that match TRBD1. Looked up from germline, CDR1 is MDHEN and CDR2 is SYDVKM. The ends lost 2 bases at V and 4 bases at J; junction bases unmatched: 4. The CDR3 spans 15 residues. This CDR3 is CASSLEQGVYNEQFF. CDR3 DNA: TGTGCCAGCAGTTTAGAACAGGGGGTTTACAATGAGCAGTTCTTC.

The chain links TRBV7-2 to TRBJ2-7; 10 nucleotides line up with TRBD2. V gave up 6 bases and J gave up 3 bases; unmatched junction bases: 8. Germline V lookup: CDR1 SGHTA, CDR2 FQGNSA. This CDR3 contains 15 residues. CDR3 nucleotides: TGTGCCAGCAGTCAGGAGCTAGCGGGGGTCTACGAGCAGTACTTC. As protein: CASSQELAGVYEQYF.

The chain combines TRBV7-8 with TRBJ2-7; TRBD1 aligns across 9 bases. V trimming: 5 bases; J trimming: 5 bases; junction bases outside the gene matches: 7. The CDR3 sequence is 14 residues long. Germline CDR1 is SGHVS and CDR2 is FQNEAQ. CDR3 loop: CASSILDRGHEQYF. The DNA of the CDR3 is TGTGCCAGCAGCATTCTGGACAGGGGCCACGAGCAGTACTTC.

The chain recombines TRBV9 with TRBJ1-1; D call uncertain. CDR1 and CDR2 (germline): SGDLS, YYNGEE. Between the trimmed V and J ends, which lost 2 bases and 0 bases, there was a span of 5 bases. The CDR3 is 13 amino acids. CDR3 sequence (DNA): TGTGCCAGCAGCGTCGTTATGAACACTGAAGCTTTCTTT. It is translated as CASSVVMNTEAFF.

In nucleotides, the CDR3 is TGTGCCAGCAGTTTGGTGGGTGTCACACTAGGGACCGGGGAGCTGTTTTTT. Its protein is CASSLVGVTLGTGELFF. This chain joins TRBV28 and TRBJ2-2; a weak D match, TRBD2 (5 bases). The CDR3 extends over 17 amino acids. The V end was cut by 3 bases, the J end by 5 bases, with 19 bases between. Germline CDR1 reads MDHEN; CDR2 reads SYDVKM.

The chain carries TRBV4-1 and TRBJ2-2, with D possibly TRBD1 on 5 matching bases. This CDR3 has 15 amino acids. The germline V and J ends were trimmed by 5 bases and 5 bases, with 15 bases remaining between them. Germline-derived CDR1 and CDR2 are MGHRA and YSYEKL. The CDR3 loop is CASSAQGPGTGELFF. Written as DNA, the CDR3 is TGCGCCAGCAGCGCTCAGGGTCCCGGGACCGGGGAGCTGTTTTTT.

The chain combines TRBV4-2 with TRBJ2-3; TRBD1 agrees at 7 bases. The CDR3 loop spans 17 amino acids. The germline CDR1 and CDR2 sequences are LGHNA and YNFKEQ. Germline trimming cut 0 bases from V and 2 bases from J; bases unmatched to any gene: 8. The CDR3 loop is CASSQERQGSFTDTQYF. CDR3 bases: TGTGCCAGCAGCCAAGAAAGACAGGGCAGCTTCACAGATACGCAGTATTTT.

This clone was counted a few times. The CDR3 DNA reads as TGTGCCAGCAGTTACGATGTGGTCGAGGAGTACTTC. Its translation: CASSYDVVEEYF. The chain couples TRBV6-6 to TRBJ2-5, with D uncertain. In germline, CDR1 is MNHNY, CDR2 SVGAGI (reference sequence). CDR3 length: 12 amino acids. Deletions cut 2 bases from V and 12 bases from J, with 13 bases between.

The chain has TRBV19 and TRBJ2-5; the match to TRBD1 covers 9 bases. CDR3 size: 13 residues. Unmatched junction bases numbered 7, after V lost 9 bases and J lost 5 bases. Germline CDR1 and CDR2: LNHDA and SQIVND (reference sequence). CDR3 amino acids: CASGPDRGETQYF. CDR3 coding DNA: TGTGCCAGCGGGCCCGACAGGGGGGAGACCCAGTACTTC.

This chain links TRBV18 with TRBJ2-7, with D perhaps matching TRBD1 (6 bases). The CDR3 extends over 12 amino acids. Trimming shortened V by 4 bases and J by 4 bases, and 8 bases separated the two germline ends. The germline V gene has CDR1 KGHSH and CDR2 LQKENI. The CDR3 coding sequence is TGTGCCAGCTCACTACAGGGTTACGAGCAGTACTTC. Translating it yields CASSLQGYEQYF.

The J gene is TRBJ1-4, the V gene TRBV30; D not certain. The V and J ends lost 8 bases and 3 bases respectively, with 13 bases between them. Germline CDR1 is GTSNPN and CDR2 is SVGIG (reference sequence). The CDR3 runs 13 residues. CDR3 loop: CALQLGPNEKLFF. The CDR3 DNA reads as TGTGCCCTTCAGCTTGGGCCTAATGAAAAACTGTTTTTT.

The genes are TRBV7-2 and TRBJ1-1; D is possibly TRBD1 (6 bases). Germline-derived CDR1 and CDR2 are SGHTA and FQGNSA. V shed 4 bases and J shed 8 bases, with 17 bases lying between them. The CDR3 is made up of 14 amino acids. CDR3 loop: CASSYHRAPEEAFF. DNA of the CDR3: TGTGCCAGCAGCTATCACAGGGCCCCGGAGGAAGCTTTCTTT.